This paragraph reports one T cell receptor (beta chain). The antigen remains undetermined. This sample is drawn from a study of blood T cells in healthy people across ages. Each sample used at least 7 million PBMCs. Study outcomes and limitations: TCR beta diversity, measured per million T cells, fell in a roughly linear way with age.

The trim removed 6 bases at V and 3 bases at J, leaving 5 bases unmatched. The CDR3 consists of 14 residues. From germline, CDR1 is KGHSH and CDR2 LQKENI. A second PCR of roughly 7 to 11 cycles used a sample-barcoded 5' primer and a J-beta primer mix. Each cDNA molecule received a tag from a template-switch adaptor that had 12 random nucleotides. From the 5' RACE reads, TCRdb called clonotypes with MiXCR, one entry per CDR3 protein. This sample has about 1.4 million distinct CDR3 sequences, with around 59% found just once. This sequence originates from a man younger than 30 in good health. The chain employs TRBV18 and TRBJ2-3; 8 bases are shared with TRBD1. The sequenced sample was blood. The CDR3 DNA reads TGTGCCAGCTCGAGGACAGGGACTACAGATACGCAGTATTTT. Amino acid sequence: CASSRTGTTDTQYF.